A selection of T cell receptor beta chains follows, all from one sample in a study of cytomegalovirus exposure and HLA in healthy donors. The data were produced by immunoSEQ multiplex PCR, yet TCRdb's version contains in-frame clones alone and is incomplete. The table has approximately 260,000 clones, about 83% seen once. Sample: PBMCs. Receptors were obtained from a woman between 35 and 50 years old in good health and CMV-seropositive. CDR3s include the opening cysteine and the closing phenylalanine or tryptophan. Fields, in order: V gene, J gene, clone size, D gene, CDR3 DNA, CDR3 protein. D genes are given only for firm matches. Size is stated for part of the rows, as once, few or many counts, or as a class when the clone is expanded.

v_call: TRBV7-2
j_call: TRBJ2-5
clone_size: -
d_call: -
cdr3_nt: TGTGCCAGCAGCCCCGGGTGGGAGACCCAGTACTTC
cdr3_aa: CASSPGWETQYF

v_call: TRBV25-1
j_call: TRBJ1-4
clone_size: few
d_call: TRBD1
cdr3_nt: TGTGCCAGCAGCGCCGGGACAGTTAATGAAAAACTGTTTTTT
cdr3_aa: CASSAGTVNEKLFF

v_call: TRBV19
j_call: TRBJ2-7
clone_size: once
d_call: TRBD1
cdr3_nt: TGTGCCACCAAACTCGGACAGGAGTTAGGCGAGCAGTACTTC
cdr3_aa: CATKLGQELGEQYF

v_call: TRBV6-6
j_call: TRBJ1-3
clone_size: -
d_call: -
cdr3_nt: TGTGCCAGCAGTTACTACGGGGGGGGCTCTGGAAACACCATATATTTT
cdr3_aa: CASSYYGGGSGNTIYF

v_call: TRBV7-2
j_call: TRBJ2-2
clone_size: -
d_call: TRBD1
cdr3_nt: TGTGCCAGCAGCAGACAGGGGCCCGCGACCGGGGAGCTGTTTTTT
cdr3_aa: CASSRQGPATGELFF

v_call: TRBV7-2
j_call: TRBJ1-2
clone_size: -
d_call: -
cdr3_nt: TGTGCCAGCAGCTTAGTCCAGGGTGGGAACTATGGCTACACCTTC
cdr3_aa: CASSLVQGGNYGYTF

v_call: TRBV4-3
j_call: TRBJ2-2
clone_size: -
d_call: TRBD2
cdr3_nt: TGCGCCAGCAGCCCTACCCCAAGGACTAGCGGGTTGAACACCGGGGAGCTGTTTTTT
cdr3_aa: CASSPTPRTSGLNTGELFF

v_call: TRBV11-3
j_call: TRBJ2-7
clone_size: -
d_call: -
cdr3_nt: TGTGCCAGCAGCTTAACAGCTACAGGCCCTTACGAGCAGTACTTC
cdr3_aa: CASSLTATGPYEQYF

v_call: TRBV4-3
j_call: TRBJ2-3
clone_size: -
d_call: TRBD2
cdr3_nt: TGCGCCAGCAGCCAAGTAACTAGCGGGGCCACAGATACGCAGTATTTT
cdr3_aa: CASSQVTSGATDTQYF

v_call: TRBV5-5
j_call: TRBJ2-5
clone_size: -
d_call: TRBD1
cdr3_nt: TGTGCCAGCAGCTTGTGGGGACAGGGGGCCCCTTCCGAGACCCAGTACTTC
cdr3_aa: CASSLWGQGAPSETQYF

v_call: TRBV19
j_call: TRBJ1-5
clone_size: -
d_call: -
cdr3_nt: TGTGCCAGTAGGAGGCAGGGAAGTAATCAGAATCAGCCCCAGCATTTT
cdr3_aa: CASRRQGSNQNQPQHF

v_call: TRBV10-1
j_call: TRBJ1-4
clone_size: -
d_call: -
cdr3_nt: TGCGCCACCAATAATTTTCGGGGGATTTGGGAAAAACTGTTTTTT
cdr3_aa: CATNNFRGIWEKLFF

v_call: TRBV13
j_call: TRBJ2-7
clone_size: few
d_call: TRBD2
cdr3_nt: TGTGCCAGCAGTTACCGACTAAGCGGGGCTTCCTACGAGCAGTACTTC
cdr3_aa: CASSYRLSGASYEQYF

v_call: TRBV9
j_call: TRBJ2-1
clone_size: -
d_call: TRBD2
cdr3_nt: TGTGCCAGCAGCGTAGACCCTAGCGGGAGCTCCTACAATGAGCAGTTCTTC
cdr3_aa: CASSVDPSGSSYNEQFF

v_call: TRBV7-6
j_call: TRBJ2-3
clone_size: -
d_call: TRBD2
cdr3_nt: TGTGCCAGCAGCGGAGGGGGACTAGCGGGAGGAGATACGCAGTATTTT
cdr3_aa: CASSGGGLAGGDTQYF

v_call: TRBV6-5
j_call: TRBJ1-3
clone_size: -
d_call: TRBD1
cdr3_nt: TGTGCCAGCAGTTACGACAAGGGGGCAGGAAACACCATATATTTT
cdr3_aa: CASSYDKGAGNTIYF

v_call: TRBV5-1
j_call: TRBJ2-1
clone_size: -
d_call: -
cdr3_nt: TGCGCCAGCAGCGCTGACTCGTACAATGAGCAGTTCTTC
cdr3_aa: CASSADSYNEQFF

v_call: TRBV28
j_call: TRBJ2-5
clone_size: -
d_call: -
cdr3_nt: TGTGCCAGCAGTTTAGGGACTCCGCAAGAGACCCAGTACTTC
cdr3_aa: CASSLGTPQETQYF

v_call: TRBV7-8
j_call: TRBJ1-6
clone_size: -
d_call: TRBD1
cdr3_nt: TGTGCCAGCAGCTTAGACAGGGGGCCTGGACCCCTCCACTTT
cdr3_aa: CASSLDRGPGPLHF

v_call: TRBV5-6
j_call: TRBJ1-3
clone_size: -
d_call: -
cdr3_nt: TGTGCCAGCAGCTTGGCCACTCTAGTAGGCAACACCATATATTTT
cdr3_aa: CASSLATLVGNTIYF

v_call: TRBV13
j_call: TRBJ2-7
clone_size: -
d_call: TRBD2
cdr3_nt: TGTGCCAGCAGCCAAAGACGGGTACTAGCGGGAAGCTCCTACGAGCAGTACTTC
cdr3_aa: CASSQRRVLAGSSYEQYF

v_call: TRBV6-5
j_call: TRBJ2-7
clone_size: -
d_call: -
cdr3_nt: TGTGCCAGCAGAGGGGGAGGGGCCTTCTACGAGCAGTACTTC
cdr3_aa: CASRGGGAFYEQYF

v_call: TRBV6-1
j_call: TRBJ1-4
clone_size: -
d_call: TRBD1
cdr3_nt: TGTGCCAGCAGCGTACCGGGACAGGCGAATGAAAAACTGTTTTTT
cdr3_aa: CASSVPGQANEKLFF

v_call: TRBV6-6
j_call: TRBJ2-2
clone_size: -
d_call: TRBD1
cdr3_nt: TGTGCCAGCAGACAGGGGACCACCGGGGAGCTGTTTTTT
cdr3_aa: CASRQGTTGELFF

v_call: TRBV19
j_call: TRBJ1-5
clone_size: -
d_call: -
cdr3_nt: TGTGCCAGTAGTGGGAGAGATCAGCCCCAGCATTTT
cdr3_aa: CASSGRDQPQHF

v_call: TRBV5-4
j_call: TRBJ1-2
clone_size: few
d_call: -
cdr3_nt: TGTGCCAGCAGCGCGCCCTTACTCACAGGGAACTATGGCTACACCTTC
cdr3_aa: CASSAPLLTGNYGYTF

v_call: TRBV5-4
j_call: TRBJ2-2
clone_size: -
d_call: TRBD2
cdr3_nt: TGTGCCAGCAGCTCTGCGGGAGGGCCTGCCGGGGAGCTGTTTTTT
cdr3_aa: CASSSAGGPAGELFF

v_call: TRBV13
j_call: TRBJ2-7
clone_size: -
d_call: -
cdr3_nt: TGTGCCAGCAGCCAAAAAGCGGCTAGCATGGGCATGCAGTACTTC
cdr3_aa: CASSQKAASMGMQYF

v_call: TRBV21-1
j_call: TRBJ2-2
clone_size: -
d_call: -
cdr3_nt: TGTGCCAGCAGTTTTACGAACACCGGGGAGCTGTTTTTT
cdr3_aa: CASSFTNTGELFF

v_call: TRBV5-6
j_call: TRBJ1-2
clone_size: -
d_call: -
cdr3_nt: TGTGCCAGCAGCTTGAATCAGGGAAGGGATGGCTACACCTTC
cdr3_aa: CASSLNQGRDGYTF

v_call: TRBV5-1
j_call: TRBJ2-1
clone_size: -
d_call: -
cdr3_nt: TGCGCCAGCAGCTTGGGTGGGGGCATCCATCAGGATGAGCAGTTCTTC
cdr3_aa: CASSLGGGIHQDEQFF

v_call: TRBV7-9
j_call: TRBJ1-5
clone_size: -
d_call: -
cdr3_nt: TGTGCCAGCAGCTGGGGCGGCGGTGCCGATAGTCAGCCCCAGCATTTT
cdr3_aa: CASSWGGGADSQPQHF

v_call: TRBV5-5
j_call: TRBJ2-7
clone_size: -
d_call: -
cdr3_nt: TGTGCCAGCAGCTTTGTCCCCTCGGACAGCTCCTACGAGCAGTACTTC
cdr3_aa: CASSFVPSDSSYEQYF

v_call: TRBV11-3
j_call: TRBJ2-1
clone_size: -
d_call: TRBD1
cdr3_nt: TGTGCCAGCAGCGCCGGGGACAGTTACTACAATGAGCAGTTCTTC
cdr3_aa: CASSAGDSYYNEQFF

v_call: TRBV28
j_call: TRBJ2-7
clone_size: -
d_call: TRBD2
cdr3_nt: TGTGCCAGCACCCATCCGGGGGGTTACGAGCAGTACTTC
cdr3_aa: CASTHPGGYEQYF

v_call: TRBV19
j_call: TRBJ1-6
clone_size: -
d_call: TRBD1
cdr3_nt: TGTGCCAGTAGCCCCAGGGGGTATAATTCACCCCTCCACTTT
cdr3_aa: CASSPRGYNSPLHF

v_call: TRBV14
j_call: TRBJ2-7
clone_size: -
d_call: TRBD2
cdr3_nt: TGTGCCAGCAGCCCGGGGACTAGCGGGAGCCACTACGAGCAGTACTTC
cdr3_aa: CASSPGTSGSHYEQYF

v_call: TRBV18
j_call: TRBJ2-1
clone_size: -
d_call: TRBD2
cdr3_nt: TGTGCCAGCTCACCGGTAGTGCTAGCGGGAGGGCCTCCAGGCAATGAGCAGTTCTTC
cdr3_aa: CASSPVVLAGGPPGNEQFF

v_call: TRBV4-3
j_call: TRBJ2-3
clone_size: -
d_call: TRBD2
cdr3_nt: TGCGCCAGCAGCCAGAGGGAGTGGGGTTCTAGCGGGAGCGGCACAGATACGCAGTATTTT
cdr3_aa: CASSQREWGSSGSGTDTQYF

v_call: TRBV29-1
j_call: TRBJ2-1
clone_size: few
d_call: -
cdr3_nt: TGCAGCGCCACTACCCAGATACACAATGAGCAGTTCTTC
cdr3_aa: CSATTQIHNEQFF

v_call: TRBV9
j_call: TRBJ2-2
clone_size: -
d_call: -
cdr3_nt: TGTGCCAGCAGCGTAGAAGAGGAAGCCGGGGAGCTGTTTTTT
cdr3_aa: CASSVEEEAGELFF